Below are 15 T cell receptor beta chains sequenced from a single sample in a study of CD8 T cells in Susac syndrome. RNA, at roughly 0.5 to 1 ug, was reverse transcribed with random hexamers. TCRdb analysed the immunoSEQ multiplex PCR reads with MiXCR anew, one entry per CDR3 protein. This sample has about 94,000 distinct CDR3 sequences, with roughly 94% found just once. Sequencing was done on a sample of CD4+ T cells from PBMCs. Receptors were obtained from a human donor with Susac syndrome.

The J gene is TRBJ1-1, the V gene TRBV5-6; no reliable D call. This CDR3 contains 15 residues. Germline values: CDR1 SGHDT, CDR2 YYEEEE. V shed 3 bases and J shed 1 base, with 13 bases lying between them. Here the CDR3 reads CASSSFSASNTEAFF. The CDR3, as DNA: TGTGCCAGCAGCTCGTTTTCGGCCTCGAACACTGAAGCTTTCTTT.

The chain employs TRBV12-3 or TRBV12-4 and TRBJ1-2; D is unresolved. This CDR3 comprises 13 residues. Trimming left V 1 base short and J 4 bases short, with 7 bases between. The CDR3 loop is CASSLGELYGYTF. The CDR3 DNA is TGTGCCAGCAGTTTAGGGGAGCTCTATGGCTACACCTTC.

This chain uses TRBV25-1 with TRBJ2-4; 9 nucleotides line up with TRBD2. V lost 7 bases, J lost 8 bases, and 6 bases stayed unmatched. The CDR3 sequence is 13 residues long. Germline lookup yields CDR1 MGHDK and CDR2 SYGVNS. As DNA, the CDR3 is TGTGCCAGCACCTCCAGGACTAGCGACATTCAGTACTTC. It codes for CASTSRTSDIQYF.

This clonotype was detected only a few times. A read error may account for a junction end that differs from germline. The V and J genes are TRBV5-1 and TRBJ1-2; maybe TRBD1 (5 bases). CDR1 is SGHRS, CDR2 YFSETQ, per germline. The CDR3 spans 13 residues. CDR3 protein: CASSLGGDYGYTF. The CDR3 region has the DNA TGTGCCAGCAGTCTGGGGGGGGACTATGGCTACACCTTC.

The rearrangement links TRBV20-1 to TRBJ2-1; no clear D gene. The CDR3 totals 11 residues. The germline V and J ends were trimmed by 5 bases and 16 bases, with 18 bases remaining between them. In germline, CDR1 is DFQATT, CDR2 SNEGSKA (reference sequence). As DNA, the CDR3 is TGCAGTGCTCCGTACGGCTCAGAGGAATTCTTC. It translates to CSAPYGSEEFF.

The chain couples TRBV12-3 or TRBV12-4 to TRBJ2-3, with D possibly being TRBD2 (6 bases). V lost 3 bases and J 4 bases, leaving 11 bases between the germline ends. The CDR3 consists of 14 residues. The CDR3 DNA reads TGTGCCAGCAGTTTTGCCAGGGAGGCAGATACGCAGTATTTT. This encodes CASSFAREADTQYF.

The chain carries TRBV30 and TRBJ1-6; perhaps TRBD1 as D (5 bases). CDR1 is GTSNPN, CDR2 SVGIG, per germline (reference sequence). Trimming took 7 bases from V and 11 from J, leaving 15 bases between them. The CDR3 spans 12 residues. The CDR3 reads CASGGGRTPLHF. The CDR3 DNA sequence: TGTGCCTCTGGGGGAGGGAGAACACCCCTCCACTTT.

The CDR3 region is CASSLGTGLTPLHF. The CDR3 bases are TGTGCCAGCAGTTTAGGCACGGGGCTTACACCCCTCCACTTT. The V gene is TRBV12-3 or TRBV12-4, the J gene TRBJ1-6, with TRBD1 as a possible D gene (5 bases). There are 14 residues in the CDR3. The V and J ends lost 1 base and 11 bases respectively, with 12 bases between them.

This sequence joins TRBV16 and TRBJ1-1, with 7 bases identical to TRBD1. Trimming removed 1 base from V and 6 bases from J; junction bases left unmatched: 2. Germline V gene sequence: CDR1 KGHSY, CDR2 FQNENV. This CDR3 is built from 13 residues. The DNA for the CDR3 is TGTGCCAGCAGCCAATGGCAGGGGGCTGAAGCTTTCTTT. Translated, it gives CASSQWQGAEAFF.

The chain joins TRBV30 to TRBJ2-2; TRBD2 aligns across 8 bases. The trim removed 7 bases at V and 5 bases at J, leaving 12 bases unmatched. CDR1 is GTSNPN, CDR2 SVGIG, per germline (reference sequence). The CDR3 runs to 15 residues. The CDR3 spells CALRRISGVTGELFF. In nucleotides, the CDR3 is TGTGCCTTAAGGCGGATTAGCGGGGTTACCGGGGAGCTGTTTTTT. The full variable domain, its missing parts supplied by reference TRBV30 and TRBJ2-2, is SQTIHQWPATLVQPVGSPLSLECTVEGTSNPNLYWYRQAAGRGLQLLFYSVGIGQISSEVPQNLSASRPQDRQFILSSKKLLLSDSGFYLCALRRISGVTGELFFGEGSRLTVL.

The chain is built from TRBV12-3 or TRBV12-4 and TRBJ2-2; tentative D call: TRBD2 (6 bases). V was trimmed by 3 bases and J by 4 bases, leaving 9 bases between them. The CDR3 loop spans 14 amino acids. The CDR3 DNA reads TGTGCCAGCAGTTTCACGGGGGTCACCGGGGAGCTGTTTTTT. Protein sequence: CASSFTGVTGELFF.

The chain combines TRBV21-1 with TRBJ1-2; the table's D call, TRBD1, has no DNA check behind it. TRBV21-1 is a pseudogene segment. The CDR3 is 14 amino acids. DNA of the CDR3: TGTGCCAGCACTTTGGACAGGGTCGGCTATGGCTACACCTTC. It yields the protein CASTLDRVGYGYTF.

This chain joins TRBV7-9 and TRBJ1-2; D gene unclear. Trimming removed 5 bases at V and 8 bases at J, with 15 bases between. This CDR3 region has 13 residues. Germline V CDR1 and CDR2: SEHNR, FQNEAQ (reference sequence). The CDR3 sequence: CASSPDRVSGYTF. The CDR3 coding sequence is TGTGCCAGCAGCCCGGACCGAGTAAGCGGCTACACCTTC.

This chain uses TRBV7-3 with TRBJ1-1, with no clear D. CDR3 length: 13 residues. The germline gives CDR1 SGHTA, CDR2 FQGTGA. V was cut by 5 bases and J by 8 bases, with 15 bases left in between. This CDR3 is CASSIDKGLEAFF. The CDR3 nucleotides read TGTGCCAGCAGCATCGACAAGGGCCTGGAAGCTTTCTTT.

V is TRBV20-1 and J is TRBJ2-7, with TRBD2 identical over 10 bases. Germline loops: CDR1 DFQATT, CDR2 SNEGSKA (reference sequence). V shed 4 bases, J shed 6 bases, and the junction held 9 bases outside the gene matches. The CDR3 has 14 amino acids. CDR3 DNA sequence: TGCAGTGCTAATCCTAGCGGGGGCCCCTCCGAGCAGTACTTC. Translating gives CSANPSGGPSEQYF.